These 20 T cell receptor beta chains were all obtained from the same sample, sequenced in a study of cytomegalovirus exposure and HLA in healthy donors. Researchers ran the PCR with 60 Vbeta and 13 Jbeta primers. Assay used: immunoSEQ multiplex PCR; TCRdb lists only in-frame clones, some missing. The sample gives 85,000 to 130,000 clones, around 9.1% of which show up once; approximately 6.1% is in the top ten. The sample consisted of PBMCs. The receptors derive from a man in his forties in good health and CMV-seropositive.

V is TRBV5-6 and J is TRBJ2-1, with 9 bases fitting TRBD2. With V trimmed by 6 bases and J by 14 bases, 12 bases remained unmatched. Germline CDR1 reads SGHDT; CDR2 reads YYEEEE. The length of the CDR3 is 13 residues. CDR3 sequence: CASIGVSGSSEFF. The CDR3 DNA reads TGTGCCAGCATCGGTGTTAGCGGGAGTTCTGAGTTCTTC.

This clone was recorded a few times. The J gene is TRBJ2-1, the V gene TRBV27, with TRBD2 matching 13 bases. Per germline, CDR1 MNHEY and CDR2 SMNVEV (reference sequence). V lost 6 bases to trimming and J lost 6 bases; unmatched junction nucleotides: 11. There are 17 residues in the CDR3. The CDR3 loop is CASSFFRTSGSPNEQFF. CDR3 DNA sequence: TGTGCCAGCAGCTTTTTTAGGACTAGCGGGAGCCCCAATGAGCAGTTCTTC.

In the case of this clone: The same CDR3 also results from other DNA sequences found in this sample. The chain is built from TRBV7-2 and TRBJ2-7, with a possible D match to TRBD2 (5 bases). Looked up from germline, CDR1 is SGHTA and CDR2 is FQGNSA. The germline V and J ends were trimmed by 3 bases and 2 bases, with 11 bases remaining between them. This CDR3 is built from 14 residues. CDR3 sequence (DNA): TGTGCCAGCAGCTTGAACGGGGATACCTACGAGCAGTACTTC. It is translated as CASSLNGDTYEQYF.

The V call is TRBV28, the J call TRBJ2-7; TRBD2 might be the D (6 bases). Looked up from germline, CDR1 is MDHEN and CDR2 is SYDVKM. V was clipped by 1 base and J by 7 bases, with 26 bases between them. The CDR3 extends over 18 amino acids. The CDR3 DNA sequence: TGTGCCAGCAGTTTATCGCCCGGACTGGGGGGTGCGGATCGGGAGCAGTACTTC. Amino acids: CASSLSPGLGGADREQYF.

This clone occurred a few times. CDR3 nucleotide sequence: TGTGCCAGCTCAGTAGACAGGTCCCAGTACTTC. As protein: CASSVDRSQYF. V usage is TRBV18 and J usage is TRBJ2-5; TRBD1 is a possible D gene (6 bases). CDR3 length: 11 amino acids. Germline CDR1 is KGHSH and CDR2 is LQKENI. The ends were cut back, 5 bases at V and 9 bases at J, with 10 bases in the middle.

The gene calls are TRBV29-1 and TRBJ1-3, with D possibly TRBD1 on 5 matching bases. The CDR3 totals 14 residues. The germline gives CDR1 SQVTM, CDR2 ANQGSEA. The V end was cut by 5 bases, the J end by 0 bases, with 11 bases between. The CDR3: CSVYMDISGNTIYF. The CDR3 DNA sequence: TGCAGCGTTTATATGGACATCTCTGGAAACACCATATATTTT.

The genes are TRBV7-2 and TRBJ2-5, with a possible D match to TRBD2 (6 bases). V was cut by 0 bases and J by 4 bases, with 15 bases left in between. Germline V gene sequence: CDR1 SGHTA, CDR2 FQGNSA. The CDR3 loop spans 16 amino acids. The CDR3 DNA reads TGTGCCAGCAGCTTAGCAGGCGGGGCCCCGGGAGAGACCCAGTACTTC. It is translated as CASSLAGGAPGETQYF. Together with reference TRBV7-2 and TRBJ2-5, the CDR3 gives the full variable domain: GAGVSQSPSNKVTEKGKDVELRCDPISGHTALYWYRQSLGQGLEFLIYFQGNSAPDKSGLPSDRFSAERTGGSVSTLTIQRTQQEDSAVYLCASSLAGGAPGETQYFGPGTRLLVL.

This clone was seen repeatedly, ten times or more. V and J are TRBV11-2 and TRBJ2-2, with D possibly matching TRBD2 (6 bases). The germline CDR1 and CDR2 sequences are SGHAT and FQNNGV. Trimming stripped 0 bases from V and 8 bases from J, with 19 bases between. This CDR3 has 17 residues. For the CDR3, the DNA is TGTGCCAGCAGCTTAGAGGCGGGGCAGGCCATGACTGGGGAGCTGTTTTTT. This sequence encodes CASSLEAGQAMTGELFF.

The CDR3 spells CASSTYSNQPQHF. The CDR3 DNA reads as TGTGCCAGCAGTACCTATAGCAATCAGCCCCAGCATTTT. The V and J genes are TRBV27 and TRBJ1-5; no reliable D call. The CDR3 is 13 residues long. V lost 5 bases and J 0 bases, leaving 5 bases between the germline ends. The V gene's germline CDR1 is MNHEY and CDR2 SMNVEV (reference sequence).

This clone was detected only a few times. This chain connects TRBV9 to TRBJ2-1; D is unclear. CDR1 and CDR2 (germline): SGDLS, YYNGEE. Trimming cost V 2 bases and J 5 bases, with 5 bases left between them. The CDR3 is 12 residues long. CDR3 nucleotide sequence: TGTGCCAGCAGCGTTAGCCACAATGAGCAGTTCTTC. It encodes CASSVSHNEQFF. The full variable domain, completed using reference TRBV9 and TRBJ2-1, is DSGVTQTPKHLITATGQRVTLRCSPRSGDLSVYWYQQSLDQGLQFLIQYYNGEERAKGNILERFSAQQFPDLHSELNLSSLELGDSALYFCASSVSHNEQFFGPGTRLTVL.

This clone appeared a few times. Other DNA variants within this sample encode the same CDR3. The genes are TRBV25-1 and TRBJ2-5; D is unresolved. Germline V gene lookup returns CDR1 MGHDK and CDR2 SYGVNS. The V end was cut by 4 bases, the J end by 5 bases, with 11 bases between. The CDR3 runs to 13 residues. CDR3 sequence reads: CASSAVYPETQYF. CDR3 in DNA: TGTGCCAGCAGTGCGGTCTACCCGGAGACCCAGTACTTC.

This clone was seen only a few times. This rearrangement joins TRBV13 to TRBJ1-5; 9 bases match TRBD1. With V trimmed by 5 bases and J by 0 bases, 8 bases remained unmatched. The CDR3 contains 17 residues. Germline CDR1 reads PRHDT; CDR2 reads FYEKMQ (reference sequence). In DNA form, the CDR3 reads TGTGCCAGCAGCCAGACAGGGGGGGCCTATAGCAATCAGCCCCAGCATTTT. It yields the protein CASSQTGGAYSNQPQHF. Full variable domain (missing parts from reference TRBV13 and TRBJ1-5): AAGVIQSPRHLIKEKRETATLKCYPIPRHDTVYWYQQGPGQDPQFLISFYEKMQSDKGSIPDRFSAQQFSDYHSELNMSSLELGDSALYFCASSQTGGAYSNQPQHFGDGTRLSIL.

The chain has TRBV5-6 and TRBJ1-5; TRBD1 matches 9 bases. This CDR3 spans 16 amino acids. The junction had 14 bases not matched to a gene; V was cut back by 4 bases and J by 9 bases. The germline V gene encodes CDR1 SGHDT and CDR2 YYEEEE. CDR3 sequence: CASSGWPRQGGRPQHF. CDR3 in DNA: TGTGCCAGCAGCGGCTGGCCCCGACAGGGGGGTCGGCCCCAGCATTTT.

This clone was counted between two and nine times. The chain uses TRBV10-1 and TRBJ2-3, with a weak D call TRBD2 (5 bases). V lost 8 bases and J 5 bases, leaving 14 bases between the germline ends. This CDR3 comprises 13 residues. Germline-derived CDR1 and CDR2 are WNHNN and SYGVQD (reference sequence). CDR3 sequence (DNA): TGCGCCAGCGGGAGCGGTCCTGGAGATACGCAGTATTTT. This encodes CASGSGPGDTQYF.

The J gene is TRBJ2-7, the V gene TRBV29-1; TRBD1 matches 8 bases. The CDR3 runs 13 residues. V was clipped by 3 bases and J by 6 bases; unmatched bases: 7. Germline CDR1 reads SQVTM; CDR2 reads ANQGSEA. Here the CDR3 reads CSVEGRGQGEQYF. The CDR3 bases are TGCAGCGTTGAGGGCAGGGGGCAGGGCGAGCAGTACTTC.

This clone was detected a few times. The gene calls are TRBV4-1 and TRBJ1-1; D possibly corresponds to TRBD1 (5 bases). The CDR3 has 13 residues. Germline CDR1 reads MGHRA; CDR2 reads YSYEKL. Trimming took 2 bases from V and 1 from J, leaving 5 bases between them. CDR3 sequence (DNA): TGCGCCAGCAGCCAAACAGGGAACACTGAAGCTTTCTTT. Residues: CASSQTGNTEAFF.

This clone has only a few counts. The gene calls are TRBV29-1 and TRBJ2-2; TRBD2 aligns across 8 bases. The germline gives CDR1 SQVTM, CDR2 ANQGSEA. The length of the CDR3 is 14 residues. Losses at the gene ends were 5 bases for V and 5 bases for J; bases not matched to a gene: 7. DNA for the CDR3: TGCAGCGTTCTCGGGAGGGCAGGGACCGGGGAGCTGTTTTTT. Amino acids: CSVLGRAGTGELFF.

In this sample, this clone turned up a few times. The V and J genes are TRBV5-1 and TRBJ2-5; the match to TRBD1 covers 7 bases. The germline V gene has CDR1 SGHRS and CDR2 YFSETQ. The CDR3 length is 14 residues. Trimming cost V 3 bases and J 2 bases; bases outside gene matches: 4. The CDR3 loop is CASSSGQSQETQYF. The CDR3 DNA follows: TGCGCCAGCAGCTCGGGACAGTCTCAAGAGACCCAGTACTTC.

The chain is built from TRBV5-4 and TRBJ2-7, with 10 positions matching TRBD2. The germline CDR1 and CDR2 sequences are SGHNT and YYREEE (reference sequence). With 4 bases clipped from V and 0 bases from J, the junction kept 4 bases outside the gene matches. The CDR3 runs 15 residues. The CDR3 DNA reads as TGTGCCAGCAGCACCGGGACTAGCGTCTCCTACGAGCAGTACTTC. This codes for CASSTGTSVSYEQYF.

This clone was detected only a few times. The chain employs TRBV6-5 and TRBJ1-4, with D possibly matching TRBD1 (6 bases). This CDR3 is built from 16 residues. Germline V gene data show CDR1 as MNHEY and CDR2 as SVGAGI. V lost 4 bases to trimming and J lost 3 bases, with 15 bases between them. CDR3 bases: TGTGCCAGCAGTTTCCAAACCAGGGGAGCTAATGAAAAACTGTTTTTT. Residues: CASSFQTRGANEKLFF.